Ten or more counts support the clone carrying this TCR beta chain. Each CDR3 protein gets one entry after TCRdb re-called the RT-PCR reads with MiXCR. Found here are 550,000 to 800,000 distinct CDR3 sequences, around 16% of them singletons; the top ten hold around 10%. The source of the sample is a study of response to subunit inactivated influenza vaccine. Trimming left V 3 bases short and J 6 bases short, with 14 bases between. CDR3 length: 15 amino acids. This chain joins TRBV12-3 or TRBV12-4 and TRBJ2-2; D perhaps matches TRBD2 (6 bases). The TCR comes from a man aged 45-65 years who received an inactivated influenza vaccine. This specimen was PBMCs from blood, taken 11 to 12 days after vaccination. The CDR3 is CASSFVTSFAGELFF. DNA for the CDR3: TGTGCCAGCAGTTTCGTGACTAGTTTTGCCGGGGAGCTGTTTTTT.